This entry lists 10 T cell receptor beta chains sequenced from one sample in a study of T cell changes during pregnancy in multiple sclerosis. TCRdb's table, derived via immunoSEQ multiplex PCR, lists solely in-frame clones and lacks some. The table lists roughly 60,000 clones, 80% to 90% of them singletons. This material consisted of CD4+ T cells from peripheral blood mononuclear cells, taken in the first trimester of pregnancy. Receptors were obtained from a female donor with multiple sclerosis, enrolled in a pregnancy study.

The J gene is TRBJ2-2, the V gene TRBV28, with D possibly matching TRBD2 (6 bases). The V and J ends lost 5 bases and 3 bases respectively, with 13 bases between them. Germline loops: CDR1 MDHEN, CDR2 SYDVKM. This CDR3 region has 15 residues. The CDR3 reads CASSLTGADTGELFF. In DNA form, the CDR3 reads TGTGCCAGCAGTCTAACGGGAGCGGACACCGGGGAGCTGTTTTTT.

The V call is TRBV6-5, the J call TRBJ1-1, with D perhaps TRBD1 (5 bases). V was trimmed by 4 bases and J by 1 base, leaving 7 bases between them. The CDR3 runs 13 residues. The germline V gene has CDR1 MNHEY and CDR2 SVGAGI. CDR3 protein: CASSWTPNTEAFF. DNA for the CDR3: TGTGCCAGCAGTTGGACACCGAACACTGAAGCTTTCTTT.

To note about this clone: Other DNA variants within this sample encode the same CDR3. The V call is TRBV27, the J call TRBJ1-2; 8 nucleotides line up with TRBD1. CDR3 length equals 15 residues. Unmatched junction bases numbered 5, after V lost 5 bases and J lost 0 bases. CDR1 and CDR2 (germline): MNHEY, SMNVEV (reference sequence). The CDR3 spells CASSPRDRPNYGYTF. The DNA of the CDR3 is TGTGCCAGCAGTCCGCGGGACAGGCCTAACTATGGCTACACCTTC.

The chain uses TRBV7-8 and TRBJ1-5; D is undetermined. The V end was cut by 1 base, the J end by 0 bases, with 16 bases between. This CDR3 is built from 18 residues. The germline CDR1 and CDR2 sequences are SGHVS and FQNEAQ. CDR3 in amino acids: CASSLDGQHLYSNQPQHF. The CDR3 DNA reads as TGTGCCAGCAGCTTAGATGGGCAGCACCTTTATAGCAATCAGCCCCAGCATTTT.

The V gene is TRBV5-1, the J gene TRBJ1-1; 7 bases line up with TRBD1. With V trimmed by 5 bases and J by 0 bases, 4 bases remained unmatched. The germline gives CDR1 SGHRS, CDR2 YFSETQ. The length of the CDR3 is 14 residues. The CDR3 loop is CASREQGLNTEAFF. CDR3 DNA: TGCGCCAGCAGAGAACAGGGGCTGAACACTGAAGCTTTCTTT.

The rearrangement links TRBV19 to TRBJ2-3, with 9 bases that match TRBD2. V was clipped by 3 bases and J by 6 bases; unmatched bases: 10. CDR3 length: 16 residues. Germline values: CDR1 LNHDA, CDR2 SQIVND (reference sequence). CDR3 nucleotide sequence: TGTGCCAGTAGTATCTGGGGCGGGAGGGCCGGGGATACGCAGTATTTT. Amino acid sequence: CASSIWGGRAGDTQYF.

The rearrangement links TRBV27 to TRBJ1-6; no definite D call. CDR3 length: 13 amino acids. The ends were cut back, 7 bases at V and 4 bases at J, with 8 bases in the middle. CDR1 and CDR2 from the germline V gene are MNHEY and SMNVEV (reference sequence). The CDR3 DNA sequence: TGTGCCAGCAAAATCGGGTATAATTCACCCCTCCACTTT. Amino acids: CASKIGYNSPLHF.

V usage is TRBV9 and J usage is TRBJ2-2, with 10 positions matching TRBD2. V lost 2 bases to trimming and J lost 8 bases; unmatched junction nucleotides: 6. The CDR3 consists of 15 residues. Germline CDR1 and CDR2: SGDLS and YYNGEE. DNA of the CDR3: TGTGCCAGCAGCGTCTTAGCGGGGGGCCGGGGGGAGCTGTTTTTT. This codes for CASSVLAGGRGELFF.

The genes are TRBV11-2 and TRBJ2-2; TRBD1 agrees at 11 bases. The germline V gene has CDR1 SGHAT and CDR2 FQNNGV. The V segment lost 3 bases and the J segment 7 bases; nucleotides outside the gene matches: 10. The CDR3 is 17 residues long. Here the CDR3 DNA reads TGTGCCAGCAGCTTGGGGACAGGGGGGTTTCGTGGCGGGGAGCTGTTTTTT. This codes for CASSLGTGGFRGGELFF.

Written as DNA, the CDR3 is TGCGCCAGCAGCCATCCCGGGACTAGCGGAAAAGAGCAGTTCTTC. Encoded protein: CASSHPGTSGKEQFF. This chain uses TRBV5-1 with TRBJ2-1; 11 bases fit TRBD2. The CDR3 covers 15 residues. Germline-derived CDR1 and CDR2 are SGHRS and YFSETQ. J gave up 10 bases and V 4 bases, and 10 bases lay outside the gene matches.